What follows are 8 T cell receptor beta chains derived from one specimen sequenced in a study of memory CD4+ T cells and cytomegalovirus serostatus. Single viable CD3+CD4+CD8-CD45RO+ cells were sorted as the memory CD4+ T cells. Assay: immunoSEQ multiplex PCR; the TCRdb copy retains only in-frame clones and omits some. The sample lists 50,000 to 65,000 clones, roughly 80% occurring once. The sample taken for sequencing was memory CD4+ T cells from blood. These receptors all come from an adult in good health and CMV-seronegative.

The chain couples TRBV5-1 to TRBJ2-1, with 9 bases fitting TRBD1. This CDR3 spans 13 amino acids. Germline V lookup: CDR1 SGHRS, CDR2 YFSETQ. V lost 4 bases to trimming and J lost 10 bases; unmatched junction nucleotides: 6. In DNA, the CDR3 is TGCGCCAGCAGCGGGGCGGACAGGGGAGAGCAGTTCTTC. It specifies CASSGADRGEQFF.

This rearrangement joins TRBV9 to TRBJ1-3, with 7 bases fitting TRBD1. Per germline, CDR1 SGDLS and CDR2 YYNGEE. CDR3 length: 15 residues. J was trimmed by 0 bases and V by 3 bases; bases with no gene match: 3. The CDR3: CASSAGQVSGNTIYF. In nucleotides, the CDR3 is TGTGCCAGCAGCGCAGGACAGGTCTCTGGAAACACCATATATTTT.

The V call is TRBV2, the J call TRBJ2-7, with a weak D call TRBD1 (5 bases). Trimming shortened V by 4 bases and J by 1 base, and 14 bases separated the two germline ends. The germline V gene encodes CDR1 SNHLY and CDR2 FYNNEI. The CDR3 spans 15 residues. The CDR3 bases are TGTGCCAGCAGTGGGGCAGGGTGGTTTTCCTACGAGCAGTACTTC. It codes for CASSGAGWFSYEQYF.

The rearrangement links TRBV5-1 to TRBJ2-7; 8 bases map to TRBD1. The V gene end was trimmed by 2 bases and the J gene end by 6 bases; junction bases not matched to a gene: 13. The CDR3 spans 16 residues. Germline CDR1 and CDR2: SGHRS and YFSETQ. The CDR3 region is CASSFSTGTGYGEQYF. Written as DNA, the CDR3 is TGCGCCAGCAGCTTCTCGACCGGGACAGGTTATGGCGAGCAGTACTTC.

V gene TRBV7-6 combines with J gene TRBJ1-1, with TRBD1 as a possible D gene (6 bases). This CDR3 region has 14 residues. Deletions cut 5 bases from V and 1 base from J, with 11 bases between. Germline V gives CDR1 SGHVS, CDR2 FNYEAQ. The CDR3 loop is CASSTQQGNTEAFF. CDR3 bases: TGTGCCAGCAGCACCCAACAGGGGAACACTGAAGCTTTCTTT.

This chain uses TRBV6-5 with TRBJ2-3; tentative D call: TRBD2 (5 bases). This CDR3 comprises 15 residues. Germline lookup yields CDR1 MNHEY and CDR2 SVGAGI. V was shortened by 11 bases and J by 6 bases, with 24 bases between the two germline ends. This chain's CDR3 is CAGPELRGVGDTQYF. The CDR3 nucleotides read TGTGCCGGGCCTGAACTTCGGGGTGTGGGGGATACGCAGTATTTT.

This clone occurred a few times. The V call is TRBV4-3, the J call TRBJ2-3, with 7 bases matching TRBD2. This CDR3 contains 18 residues. Germline values: CDR1 LGHNA, CDR2 YSLEER. With 0 bases clipped from V and 2 bases from J, the junction kept 11 bases outside the gene matches. Written as DNA, the CDR3 is TGCGCCAGCAGCCAAGATCCTGGAGTGGGAGGGTACACAGATACGCAGTATTTT. Protein: CASSQDPGVGGYTDTQYF.

A few counts support this clone. J is TRBJ1-1 and V is TRBV4-2; the D gene is possibly TRBD1 (6 bases). The CDR3 consists of 15 residues. The germline V gene has CDR1 LGHNA and CDR2 YNFKEQ. The germline V and J ends were trimmed by 0 bases and 3 bases, with 11 bases remaining between them. This CDR3 is CASSQDRDIDTEAFF. The CDR3 bases are TGTGCCAGCAGCCAAGATCGGGACATAGACACTGAAGCTTTCTTT.